The clone carrying this T cell receptor (beta chain) was seen a handful of times. This record belongs to a study of cytotoxic CD8 clonotypes in ibrutinib-treated CLL. Sequenced by immunoSEQ multiplex PCR; TCRdb stores in-frame clones only, minus some. Found here are approximately 40,000 clones, about 70% of them singletons; the top ten hold about a tenth. CDR3 length: 15 residues. Germline lookup yields CDR1 SGHRS and CDR2 YFSETQ. V lost 0 bases to trimming and J lost 0 bases, with 8 bases between them. This receptor was taken from a human donor with chronic lymphocytic leukemia. J is TRBJ2-3 and V is TRBV5-1; D might be TRBD1 (6 bases). The starting material was PBMCs, obtained at disease progression, from a patient treated with ibrutinib. CDR3 DNA: TGCGCCAGCAGCTTGGACAGGGCAAGCACAGATACGCAGTATTTT. Translation gives CASSLDRASTDTQYF.